These 4 T cell receptor beta chains originate from one sample sequenced in a study of cytomegalovirus exposure and HLA in healthy donors. The data were produced by immunoSEQ multiplex PCR, yet TCRdb's version contains in-frame clones alone and is incomplete. The sample has 100,000 to 150,000 clones; approximately 91% are singletons. Sequencing used PBMCs. Receptors originate from a man aged 25-45 years in good health and CMV-seronegative.

The chain recombines TRBV7-9 with TRBJ1-2; D unclear. The V end was cut by 1 base, the J end by 8 bases, with 17 bases between. The CDR3 extends over 15 amino acids. The germline CDR1 and CDR2 sequences are SEHNR and FQNEAQ (reference sequence). This chain's CDR3 is CASSLDSVSEGGYTF. For the CDR3, the DNA is TGTGCCAGCAGCTTAGATTCGGTTTCAGAGGGAGGCTACACCTTC.

V usage is TRBV30 and J usage is TRBJ2-1, with D possibly TRBD1 on 5 matching bases. V was cut by 0 bases and J by 2 bases, with 8 bases left in between. The CDR3 spans 14 residues. CDR1 is GTSNPN, CDR2 SVGIG, per germline (reference sequence). CDR3 region: CAWSVQAAYNEQFF. As DNA, the CDR3 is TGTGCCTGGAGTGTACAGGCGGCCTACAATGAGCAGTTCTTC.

V gene TRBV30 combines with J gene TRBJ2-2; 7 nucleotides line up with TRBD1. Germline-derived CDR1 and CDR2 are GTSNPN and SVGIG (reference sequence). The CDR3 covers 15 residues. The V gene end was trimmed by 8 bases and the J gene end by 5 bases; junction bases not matched to a gene: 14. The DNA for the CDR3 is TGTGCCCTAGGGGGCTCTAAAAGGGGGACCGGGGAGCTGTTTTTT. This codes for CALGGSKRGTGELFF.

V and J are TRBV25-1 and TRBJ1-5; D uncertain. Between the trimmed V and J ends, which lost 6 bases and 3 bases, there was a span of 18 bases. This CDR3 spans 16 amino acids. Germline V gives CDR1 MGHDK, CDR2 SYGVNS. CDR3 protein: CASSPSGSGSNQPQHF. The CDR3 DNA follows: TGTGCCAGCAGCCCCTCGGGGTCCGGATCCAATCAGCCCCAGCATTTT.